Listed below are T cell receptor beta chains from one sample, sequenced in a study of shared clonotypes between healthy human individuals. Clones were sequenced by immunoSEQ multiplex PCR, and TCRdb holds only the in-frame ones, with some missing. Counted here are approximately 1,000,000 clones, around 78% occurring once; the ten biggest clones make up about 0.52%. Sample: memory CD4+ T cells from PBMCs. Source of these receptors: a man younger than 35 in good health. Some clones in this sample may be carry-over from other donors' samples. The CDR3 runs from the conserved cysteine through the conserved F or W.

v_gene	CDR3aa
TRBV9	CASSVEGGGFYGYTF
TRBV5-1	CASSQEVGTGELFF
TRBV2	CASSIQGQGYQPQHF
TRBV7-3	CASSLGDSPQYF
TRBV28	CASRLGQGQYF
TRBV14	CASSPRLAPYNEQFF
TRBV13	CASSPWLAGGDTQYF
TRBV11-3	CASSLGGSGYEQYF
TRBV5-1	CASSSGGRHAEQYF
TRBV7-9	CASSSTAGNEQFF
TRBV10-3	CAISEGAQSYNEQFF
TRBV6-1	CASSPPTAMNTEAFF
TRBV6-1	CASSVSLTGFYEQYF
TRBV18	CASSPSADPSYEQYF
TRBV5-1	CASLAGGDSDTQYF
TRBV12-5	CASGLGLAASTDTQYF
TRBV9	CASSVDPRSTYEQYF
TRBV30	CAWSRDTGELFF
TRBV11-1	CASSQGEVWSGDTQYF
TRBV5-1	CASSLGGLADTQYF
TRBV29-1	CSVQGLSGRIDEQFF
TRBV6-1	CASNRGYQETQYF
TRBV27	CASSLRGRYDTQYF
TRBV29-1	CSVEEIGQGGYGYTF
TRBV5-1	CASSYLTQSSTDTQYF
TRBV5-1	CASSPDGQVLSGNTIYF
TRBV9	CATQGIQETQYF
TRBV27	CASMLYGTGHQPQHF
TRBV2	CASSQDRAGNTIYF
TRBV6-1	CATRQGPSGGYTF
TRBV11-2	CASSSHSRFARQYF
TRBV21-1	CASSKSGTVNTGELFF
TRBV4-3	CASSQGGSGRLDTGELFF
TRBV9	CASSSTGQGDIQYF
TRBV29-1	CSGRQSGGNTIYF
TRBV7-3	CASSLLGGLTSNEQFF
TRBV9	CASSVGPQTTDNEQFF
TRBV29-1	CSAFRDLTSSYEQFF
TRBV18	CASSPVGGDPYGYTF
TRBV9	CASSVGVANEKLFF
TRBV10-3	CAISPDSDQPQHF
TRBV18	CASSPLGPPNTGELFF
TRBV29-1	CSVTGTGVITEAFF
TRBV21-1	CASSKRRVVEYF
TRBV10-3	CAIWAGLPDTGELFF
TRBV5-8	CASSFSGYEQFF
TRBV4-3	CASSQDRLRSYEQYF
TRBV4-2	CASSQEWRAWAFF
TRBV14	CASSPPGQGLYEQYF
TRBV7-3	CASSPSGRAEAFF
TRBV10-2	CASRGLAGVDNEQFF
TRBV5-1	CASSWAEERESYEQYF
TRBV28	CASSLYQALNTEAFF